This T cell receptor beta chain came from a study of regulatory T cells in long-lasting Graves disease. This clonotype was counted at least ten times. No antigen is known for it. The study, taken as a whole, reports: With a small sample size, accuracy may have been reduced.

V lost 6 bases and J lost 11, with 22 bases in between. This CDR3 is built from 14 residues. Time point denoted: newly diagnosed GD, antithyroid drugs for less than 3 months. From RNA extracted from PBMCs, the TCR library was made. TCR beta libraries were built with iRepertoire HTBI primers and Arm-PCR of CDR3 regions. TCRdb itself ran the multiplex PCR reads through MiXCR, one entry per CDR3 protein. Of roughly 560,000 distinct CDR3 sequences detected, more than 15% appear once; the ten largest clones hold 25%. These data are also associated with another study on T cells in Graves' hyperthyroidism and ophthalmopathy. That source notes: The primer set for the first-round RT-PCR of the TCR CDR3 was HTBI. The model's output predicted ophthalmopathy at a median of 6.5 months prior to onset.

This sequence was found in a middle-aged woman with Graves disease. The chain recombines TRBV12-3 or TRBV12-4 with TRBJ1-1, with a tentative D call TRBD1 (5 bases). Material: peripheral blood mononuclear cells (PBMCs), obtained at new diagnosis, from a patient treated with antithyroid drugs. CDR3 nucleotide sequence: TGTGCCAGCAGAACCACCCTAAGGGGCGGGGATGCTTTCTTT. It encodes CASRTTLRGGDAFF.